The T cell receptor (beta chain) under discussion was sequenced for a study of shared clonotypes between healthy human individuals. Sequencing was at deep level. TCRdb's table, derived via immunoSEQ multiplex PCR, lists solely in-frame clones and lacks some. Among around 1.6 million clones listed, 95% to 99% were seen once. General study results and limits: Exclusively blood specimens were collected; tissue repertoires likely differ. Among a few donors, roughly 5% of naive CD4 clonotypes were found in common. The study generally estimated greater richness for naive than memory subsets.

The CDR3 consists of 16 residues. Germline CDR1 and CDR2: SGHRS and YFSETQ. V was clipped by 0 bases and J by 3 bases; unmatched bases: 6. As regards this clone: Antigen: not known. The same CDR3 is also encoded by other DNA sequences in this sample.

This receptor was identified in a man in his thirties or forties in good health. Specimen: naive CD4+ T cells sorted from blood. Indicated subset: CD45RA+ positively selected. The gene calls are TRBV5-1 and TRBJ2-5; 9 positions agree with TRBD1. DNA of the CDR3: TGCGCCAGCAGCTTGGGGCCGGGACAGGGAGAAGAGACCCAGTACTTC. As protein: CASSLGPGQGEETQYF.